These 8 T cell receptor beta chains share one sample of origin, sequenced in a study of blood T cell repertoires in COVID-19. Here immunoSEQ multiplex PCR was the method, and the copy in TCRdb shows in-frame clones only, minus some. The sample gives over 200,000 clones, 83% of which show up once; around 7.9% is in the top ten. Sequencing was carried out using peripheral blood. The receptors stem from a man aged 35 to 55 with active or convalescent COVID-19.

The gene calls are TRBV10-3 and TRBJ1-1, with 7 bases matching TRBD1. The CDR3 runs 14 residues. V lost 9 bases and J lost 3; bases outside the gene matches: 10. Germline CDR1 ENHRY, CDR2 SYGVKD. CDR3 loop: CAIRGSTGDTEAFF. In nucleotides, the CDR3 is TGTGCCATAAGAGGGTCTACAGGGGACACTGAAGCTTTCTTT.

This clone showed up just once. This chain links TRBV30 with TRBJ1-1, with D unclear. This CDR3 has 13 residues. The germline gives CDR1 GTSNPN, CDR2 SVGIG (reference sequence). V lost 2 bases to trimming and J lost 2 bases, with 9 bases between them. CDR3 protein: CAWSTGVNTEAFF. The DNA for the CDR3 is TGTGCCTGGAGTACGGGAGTAAACACTGAAGCTTTCTTT.

CDR3 nucleotides: TGTGCCAGCAGCTTATGGGACACGTCCTTCTTC. Its translation: CASSLWDTSFF. The chain is built from TRBV7-6 and TRBJ2-1; D possibly corresponds to TRBD1 (6 bases). This CDR3 comprises 11 residues. Between the trimmed V and J ends, which lost 2 bases and 16 bases, there was a span of 12 bases. From germline, CDR1 is SGHVS and CDR2 FNYEAQ.

This chain uses TRBV19 with TRBJ1-5; TRBD1 aligns across 8 bases. The germline V gene encodes CDR1 LNHDA and CDR2 SQIVND (reference sequence). V trimming: 6 bases; J trimming: 4 bases; junction bases outside the gene matches: 8. The CDR3 sequence is 15 residues long. The CDR3 region has the DNA TGTGCCAGTAGGGAAGGACAGGGAGTGAATCAGCCCCAGCATTTT. Its translation is CASREGQGVNQPQHF. The whole variable domain, remainder taken from reference TRBV19 and TRBJ1-5, is DGGITQSPKYLFRKEGQNVTLSCEQNLNHDAMYWYRQDPGQGLRLIYYSQIVNDFQKGDIAEGYSVSREKKESFPLTVTSAQKNPTAFYLCASREGQGVNQPQHFGDGTRLSIL.

The CDR3 DNA reads TGTGCCAGCAGCTTAGAGGCGCGGACAGGGCTGCAGTTCTTC. This encodes CASSLEARTGLQFF. J is TRBJ2-1 and V is TRBV11-2; 8 nucleotides match TRBD1. From germline, CDR1 is SGHAT and CDR2 FQNNGV. The J segment lost 12 bases and the V segment lost 0 bases, leaving 7 bases of the junction unmatched. This CDR3 is built from 14 residues.

This chain joins TRBV19 and TRBJ1-5; possible D gene TRBD1, 6 bases. The CDR3 has 16 amino acids. Trimming took 5 bases from V and 0 from J, leaving 14 bases between them. Germline CDR1 is LNHDA and CDR2 is SQIVND (reference sequence). The chain's CDR3 is CASSRQDLYSNQPQHF. CDR3 DNA sequence: TGTGCCAGTAGTCGACAGGACTTATATAGCAATCAGCCCCAGCATTTT.

This clone occurred many times. V gene TRBV2 combines with J gene TRBJ2-5; tentatively, D is TRBD1 (5 bases). The germline V and J ends were trimmed by 5 bases and 2 bases, with 15 bases remaining between them. Germline V gives CDR1 SNHLY, CDR2 FYNNEI. CDR3 length: 15 residues. The CDR3 region is CASSLWGGLQETQYF. The CDR3 DNA reads TGTGCCAGCAGTCTCTGGGGCGGTCTACAAGAGACCCAGTACTTC.

The gene calls are TRBV19 and TRBJ1-5; perhaps TRBD1 as D (6 bases). Germline CDR1 and CDR2: LNHDA and SQIVND (reference sequence). V gave up 5 bases and J gave up 1 base, with 12 bases separating them. This CDR3 is 15 amino acids long. The CDR3: CASSVADRSNQPQHF. In DNA form, the CDR3 reads TGTGCCAGTAGTGTTGCTGACAGGAGCAATCAGCCCCAGCATTTT.